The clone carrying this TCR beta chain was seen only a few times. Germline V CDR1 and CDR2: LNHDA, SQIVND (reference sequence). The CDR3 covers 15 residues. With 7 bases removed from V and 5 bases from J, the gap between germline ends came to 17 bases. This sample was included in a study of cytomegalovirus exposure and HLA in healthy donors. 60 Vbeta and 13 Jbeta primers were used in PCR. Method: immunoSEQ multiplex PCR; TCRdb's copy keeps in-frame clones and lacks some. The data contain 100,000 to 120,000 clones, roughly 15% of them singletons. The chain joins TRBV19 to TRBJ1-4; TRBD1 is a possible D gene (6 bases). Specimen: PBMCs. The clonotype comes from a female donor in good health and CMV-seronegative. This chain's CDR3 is CASNRIQGENEKLFF. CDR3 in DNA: TGTGCCAGTAACCGAATACAGGGAGAAAATGAAAAACTGTTTTTT.